This entry is about one T cell receptor beta chain. CD8 cells regarded as naive lacked CD45RO, were positively chosen for CCR7, and omitted terminally differentiated effector memory CD45RA+ cells. TCRdb keeps only in-frame clones here, not all; method: immunoSEQ multiplex PCR. This sample has millions of clones, with just under 95% found just once. This CDR3 has 12 amino acids. Trimming took off 7 bases at V and 2 bases at J, with 9 bases between the two ends. Germline V lookup: CDR1 SNHLY, CDR2 FYNNEI. The data were taken from a study of shared clonotypes between healthy human individuals. The sequence derives from a man aged 18 to 29 in good health. The chain combines TRBV2 with TRBJ2-7; D is uncertain. Sequencing was performed on naive CD8+ T cells sorted from blood. CDR3 nucleotides: TGTGCCAGCACCGACAACGCCTACGAGCAGTACTTC. As protein: CASTDNAYEQYF.